The 28 T cell receptor beta chains presented below share a single source sample, sequenced in a study of CD4+ T cells in melanoma. The protocol was immunoSEQ multiplex PCR, while the TCRdb copy is restricted to in-frame clones and leaves out a portion. This table has almost 15,000 clones, approximately 80% appearing once. The sample comprised cells from a culture (not recorded whether cultured in vitro). All receptors come from a human donor with melanoma.

This rearrangement joins TRBV2 to TRBJ2-1; weak D call: TRBD1 (5 bases). Trimming cost V 7 bases and J 11 bases, with 12 bases left between them. The CDR3 runs to 11 residues. Per germline, CDR1 SNHLY and CDR2 FYNNEI. CDR3 residues: CASTSGHKQFF. CDR3 in DNA: TGTGCCAGCACGTCTGGACACAAGCAGTTCTTC.

This clone was seen more than once but under ten times. This CDR3 reads CASSQVGMGTEAFF. The CDR3 DNA reads as TGTGCCAGCAGCCAAGTTGGGATGGGCACTGAAGCTTTCTTT. V usage is TRBV4-2 and J usage is TRBJ1-1; D ambiguous. The ends were cut back, 1 base at V and 4 bases at J, with 10 bases in the middle. The length of the CDR3 is 14 residues. The V gene's germline CDR1 is LGHNA and CDR2 YNFKEQ.

In its sample, this clone was seen a few times. The chain has TRBV18 and TRBJ2-7; either TRBD1 or TRBD2 may fit D (6 bases each). The germline V gene encodes CDR1 KGHSH and CDR2 LQKENI. This CDR3 contains 14 residues. Trimming pared 3 bases from V and 5 bases from J, leaving 14 bases between. The CDR3 nucleotides are TGTGCCAGCTCACCCACAGGAGGGGGACACGAGCAGTACTTC. This encodes CASSPTGGGHEQYF.

The chain combines TRBV10-3 with TRBJ1-4, with TRBD1 as a possible D gene (6 bases). CDR1 and CDR2 from the germline V gene are ENHRY and SYGVKD. Trimming took off 10 bases at V and 8 bases at J, with 20 bases between the two ends. The length of the CDR3 is 14 residues. The CDR3 spells CATRTYPGDEKLFF. CDR3 bases: TGTGCCACCCGAACCTATCCAGGGGACGAAAAACTGTTTTTT.

This sequence joins TRBV11-2 and TRBJ2-7, with D possibly being TRBD1 (6 bases). This CDR3 comprises 15 residues. The V and J ends lost 6 bases and 1 base respectively, with 16 bases between them. Germline assignment: CDR1 SGHAT and CDR2 FQNNGV. The CDR3 region has the DNA TGTGCCAGCAGTTCGCCTGAGGGGGAATCCTACGAGCAGTACTTC. It codes for CASSSPEGESYEQYF.

The DNA for the CDR3 is TGTGCCAGCAGCTTAAACCTACAGGCCTACGAGCAGTACTTC. It yields the protein CASSLNLQAYEQYF. The chain employs TRBV7-3 and TRBJ2-7; tentative D call: TRBD1 (5 bases). In germline, CDR1 is SGHTA, CDR2 FQGTGA. CDR3 length: 14 amino acids. Deletions cut 1 base from V and 2 bases from J, with 9 bases between.

The gene calls are TRBV27 and TRBJ1-2, with no clear D. The length of the CDR3 is 14 residues. Germline V CDR1 and CDR2: MNHEY, SMNVEV (reference sequence). V lost 2 bases to trimming and J lost 2 bases, with 9 bases between them. The CDR3 loop reads CASSLGTANYGYTF. For the CDR3, the DNA is TGTGCCAGCAGTTTAGGTACGGCCAACTATGGCTACACCTTC.

The V gene is TRBV2, the J gene TRBJ2-6; D is undetermined. V was trimmed by 2 bases and J by 3 bases, leaving 8 bases between them. Germline assignment: CDR1 SNHLY and CDR2 FYNNEI. The CDR3 runs 15 residues. CDR3 loop: CASSEKGHGANVLTF. CDR3 nucleotide sequence: TGTGCCAGCAGTGAAAAAGGGCATGGGGCCAACGTCCTGACTTTC.

The chain has TRBV30 and TRBJ1-2, with 7 bases that match TRBD1. In germline, CDR1 is GTSNPN, CDR2 SVGIG (reference sequence). There are 16 residues in the CDR3. V shed 4 bases, J shed 0 bases, and the junction held 11 bases outside the gene matches. The CDR3, as DNA: TGTGCCTGGAAACCGGGACAGTACGTCCCTAACTATGGCTACACCTTC. Its translation is CAWKPGQYVPNYGYTF.

J is TRBJ2-1 and V is TRBV7-3; TRBD2 matches 11 bases. Germline trimming cut 3 bases from V and 4 bases from J; bases unmatched to any gene: 2. Looked up from germline, CDR1 is SGHTA and CDR2 is FQGTGA. This CDR3 spans 15 amino acids. The CDR3 protein is CASSFSGGAYNEQFF. The CDR3 nucleotides read TGTGCCAGCAGCTTTAGCGGGGGGGCATACAATGAGCAGTTCTTC. The full variable domain, in which reference TRBV7-3 and TRBJ2-1 provide the parts outside the CDR3, is GAGVSQTPSNKVTEKGKYVELRCDPISGHTALYWYRQSLGQGPEFLIYFQGTGAADDSGLPNDRFFAVRPEGSVSTLKIQRTERGDSAVYLCASSFSGGAYNEQFFGPGTRLTVL.

The rearrangement links TRBV19 to TRBJ2-3; TRBD2 is a possible D gene (5 bases). The V and J ends lost 0 bases and 1 base respectively, with 11 bases between them. Germline V gene sequence: CDR1 LNHDA, CDR2 SQIVND (reference sequence). This CDR3 is built from 16 residues. The CDR3 here is CASSIDRGHRTDTQYF. Here the CDR3 DNA reads TGTGCCAGTAGTATAGATCGAGGGCACCGCACAGATACGCAGTATTTT.

CDR3 coding DNA: TGTGCCTGGAGTGCGGGTAGCAATCAGCCCCAGCATTTT. Its translation: CAWSAGSNQPQHF. The J gene is TRBJ1-5, the V gene TRBV30; no reliable D call. The CDR3 is 13 residues long. V was cut by 1 base and J by 0 bases, with 4 bases left in between. Germline-derived CDR1 and CDR2 are GTSNPN and SVGIG (reference sequence).

DNA of the CDR3: TGTGCCAGCAGCTTAGAGGTGTTTCCCCTCCACTTT. This translates into CASSLEVFPLHF. V gene TRBV7-9 combines with J gene TRBJ1-6, with D unresolved. This CDR3 has 12 amino acids. In germline, CDR1 is SEHNR, CDR2 FQNEAQ (reference sequence). The V gene lost 1 base and the J gene lost 13 bases, with 8 bases spanning the gap.

The chain joins TRBV2 to TRBJ1-5; weak D call: TRBD1 (5 bases). V lost 5 bases, J lost 1 base, and 9 bases lay in between. Germline V gene sequence: CDR1 SNHLY, CDR2 FYNNEI. CDR3 length equals 14 residues. For the CDR3, the DNA is TGTGCCAGCAGTCAGGGCTTAAGCAATCAGCCCCAGCATTTT. This gives the protein CASSQGLSNQPQHF.

The CDR3 here is CASSRQTGPYQETQYF. DNA for the CDR3: TGTGCCAGCTCGAGACAAACAGGGCCCTATCAAGAGACCCAGTACTTC. The V and J genes are TRBV18 and TRBJ2-5; D is perhaps TRBD1 (6 bases). Trimming pared 6 bases from V and 2 bases from J, leaving 19 bases between. Germline V gives CDR1 KGHSH, CDR2 LQKENI. The CDR3 is 16 amino acids.

This chain uses TRBV11-3 with TRBJ2-3; D remains unclear. The CDR3 extends over 16 amino acids. Per germline, CDR1 SGHNT and CDR2 YENEEA. V was trimmed by 3 bases and J by 6 bases, leaving 19 bases between them. Here the CDR3 DNA reads TGTGCCAGCAGCTTTTCATACGGACCGGCAGCGGATACGCAGTATTTT. Translating it yields CASSFSYGPAADTQYF.

The chain combines TRBV30 with TRBJ1-1; no clear D gene. Germline V gene lookup returns CDR1 GTSNPN and CDR2 SVGIG (reference sequence). Trimming pared 6 bases from V and 1 base from J, leaving 12 bases between. The length of the CDR3 is 13 residues. DNA of the CDR3: TGTGCCTGTACCCGTGAGGGGAACACTGAAGCTTTCTTT. It is translated as CACTREGNTEAFF.

This chain links TRBV2 with TRBJ2-5, with TRBD2 identical over 7 bases. V shed 8 bases, J shed 1 base, and the junction held 7 bases outside the gene matches. CDR1 and CDR2 from the germline V gene are SNHLY and FYNNEI. The length of the CDR3 is 14 residues. The CDR3 DNA is TGTGCCAGCGAATTGAGCGGGATCCAAGAGACCCAGTACTTC. Translation: CASELSGIQETQYF.

The chain uses TRBV2 and TRBJ1-4; D not certain. The V end lost 5 bases, the J end lost 8 bases, and 12 bases lay between the germline ends. The CDR3 has 13 residues. Germline values: CDR1 SNHLY, CDR2 FYNNEI. The CDR3 region has the DNA TGTGCCAGCAGTCTCAAGGAAGGAGAAAAACTGTTTTTT. Residues: CASSLKEGEKLFF.

The CDR3 DNA reads as TGTGCCAGCAGCCTCGCCGGACTAGCGTCTATAGAGACCCAGTACTTC. Encoded protein: CASSLAGLASIETQYF. The chain is built from TRBV14 and TRBJ2-5; 9 positions match TRBD2. V was clipped by 4 bases and J by 4 bases; unmatched bases: 10. The CDR3 length is 16 residues. Looked up from germline, CDR1 is SGHDN and CDR2 is FVKESK.

The genes are TRBV4-1 and TRBJ2-5, with TRBD2 matching over 12 bases. Germline assignment: CDR1 MGHRA and CDR2 YSYEKL. The CDR3 contains 16 residues. The J segment lost 1 base and the V segment lost 2 bases, leaving 2 bases of the junction unmatched. The DNA of the CDR3 is TGCGCCAGCAGCCAAAGACTAGCGGGGGCCCAAGAGACCCAGTACTTC. Protein sequence: CASSQRLAGAQETQYF.

This chain connects TRBV10-3 to TRBJ1-1; D is perhaps TRBD1 (6 bases). There are 15 residues in the CDR3. Per germline, CDR1 ENHRY and CDR2 SYGVKD. Deletions cut 2 bases from V and 7 bases from J, with 17 bases between. The CDR3: CAISEPREGQNEAFF. The CDR3 nucleotides read TGTGCCATCAGTGAGCCACGTGAAGGACAGAATGAAGCTTTCTTT.

The CDR3 is CASSPQPGQGAGELFF. CDR3 coding DNA: TGTGCCAGCTCACCACAGCCGGGACAGGGGGCCGGGGAGCTGTTTTTT. V usage is TRBV18 and J usage is TRBJ2-2; 11 bases map to TRBD1. The germline gives CDR1 KGHSH, CDR2 LQKENI. With 1 base clipped from V and 6 bases from J, the junction kept 4 bases outside the gene matches. The CDR3 is made up of 16 amino acids.

The chain uses TRBV10-3 and TRBJ2-2; no clear D. The CDR3 covers 12 residues. Germline values: CDR1 ENHRY, CDR2 SYGVKD. V gave up 2 bases and J gave up 6 bases, with 4 bases separating them. In DNA form, the CDR3 reads TGTGCCATCAGTGAGCCTCCCGGGGAGCTGTTTTTT. Protein sequence: CAISEPPGELFF.

By its share, this clone is medium-sized. This sequence joins TRBV6-4 and TRBJ2-3; 7 nucleotides match TRBD1. The CDR3 has 15 residues. V lost 5 bases and J lost 4; bases outside the gene matches: 9. CDR1 is MRHNA and CDR2 is SNTAGT in the germline V gene. The CDR3 DNA sequence: TGTGCCAGCAGTACCGGGACAGCAACACCAGATACGCAGTATTTT. It codes for CASSTGTATPDTQYF.

The chain couples TRBV7-3 to TRBJ1-1; 7 nucleotides agree with TRBD1. Losses at the gene ends were 5 bases for V and 5 bases for J; bases not matched to a gene: 5. This CDR3 is 13 amino acids long. CDR1 is SGHTA, CDR2 FQGTGA, per germline. The CDR3 region has the DNA TGTGCCAGCAGCCGGGACAGAGGAACTGAAGCTTTCTTT. Its translation: CASSRDRGTEAFF.

Only a few counts were recorded for this clone. The chain uses TRBV9 and TRBJ1-2; the D is unclear. V gave up 4 bases and J gave up 3 bases, with 7 bases separating them. There are 12 residues in the CDR3. The germline V gene has CDR1 SGDLS and CDR2 YYNGEE. CDR3: CASSSYDYGYTF. The CDR3, as DNA: TGTGCCAGCAGCTCCTACGACTATGGCTACACCTTC.

The chain is built from TRBV11-2 and TRBJ2-1; no reliable D call. The CDR3 has 15 residues. V lost 2 bases to trimming and J lost 3 bases, with 11 bases between them. CDR1 SGHAT and CDR2 FQNNGV come from the germline V gene. CDR3 bases: TGTGCCAGCAGCTTACTCCCGAACGGCTACAATGAGCAGTTCTTC. Encoded protein: CASSLLPNGYNEQFF.